Listed here are 19 T cell receptor beta chains from one sample, sequenced in a study of cytomegalovirus exposure and HLA in healthy donors. PCR employed 60 Vbeta and 13 Jbeta primers. Clones were sequenced by immunoSEQ multiplex PCR, and TCRdb holds only the in-frame ones, with some missing. The repertoire holds 80,000 to 95,000 clones, with approximately 84% as singletons. Sequenced input: PBMCs. The origin of the receptors is a young woman in good health and CMV-seropositive.

The CDR3 protein is CASRAGIMNTEAFF. Written as DNA, the CDR3 is TGTGCCAGCAGAGCAGGGATCATGAACACTGAAGCTTTCTTT. The rearrangement joins TRBV6-1 to TRBJ1-1, with D perhaps matching TRBD1 (5 bases). The germline V gene encodes CDR1 MNHNS and CDR2 SASEGT. V was pared by 6 bases and J by 0 bases, with 11 bases between. This CDR3 is built from 14 residues.

The gene calls are TRBV4-1 and TRBJ2-7; 8 positions match TRBD1. Germline V gene lookup returns CDR1 MGHRA and CDR2 YSYEKL. The J segment lost 6 bases and the V segment lost 1 base, leaving 2 bases of the junction unmatched. The length of the CDR3 is 13 residues. The CDR3 DNA sequence: TGCGCCAGCAGCCAAGGGACAGGGTTCGAGCAGTACTTC. Translation: CASSQGTGFEQYF.

The V call is TRBV6-1, the J call TRBJ1-5, with 7 bases matching TRBD1. This CDR3 contains 14 residues. Germline-derived CDR1 and CDR2 are MNHNS and SASEGT. V lost 0 bases and J lost 6; bases outside the gene matches: 2. CDR3 bases: TGTGCCAGCAGTGAAGCCGACAGGGTTCAGCCCCAGCATTTT. Encoded protein: CASSEADRVQPQHF.

This clone appeared a single time. The chain couples TRBV5-6 to TRBJ2-5, with D perhaps matching TRBD1 (5 bases). The CDR3 contains 16 residues. Trimming removed 2 bases at V and 7 bases at J, with 21 bases between. Per the germline V gene, CDR1 is SGHDT and CDR2 is YYEEEE. The CDR3 loop reads CASSLYLVVGAGTQYF. CDR3 nucleotides: TGTGCCAGCAGCTTATATTTGGTCGTAGGGGCCGGGACCCAGTACTTC.

This chain joins TRBV18 and TRBJ1-5; D may be TRBD1 (5 bases). The CDR3 extends over 15 amino acids. Between the trimmed V and J ends, which lost 5 bases and 0 bases, there was a span of 11 bases. Germline V gene data show CDR1 as KGHSH and CDR2 as LQKENI. CDR3 coding DNA: TGTGCCAGCTCATTGACAGCTTATAGCAATCAGCCCCAGCATTTT. Protein product: CASSLTAYSNQPQHF.

CDR3 coding DNA: TGCAGCGTGGTCAGGTCGGGGTCCTACAATGAGCAGTTCTTC. Amino acid sequence: CSVVRSGSYNEQFF. The V gene is TRBV29-1, the J gene TRBJ2-1; D may be TRBD2 (5 bases). This CDR3 has 14 residues. V was pared by 6 bases and J by 1 base, with 13 bases between. Germline CDR1 reads SQVTM; CDR2 reads ANQGSEA.

The chain couples TRBV11-2 to TRBJ2-3; 7 bases map to TRBD1. The CDR3 spans 18 residues. The germline gives CDR1 SGHAT, CDR2 FQNNGV. Trimming at V came to 2 bases and at J to 6 bases, leaving 17 bases not matched to a gene. The CDR3 nucleotides read TGTGCCAGCAGCTTACGGCCCAATCAGGGGGACAATCCCGATACGCAGTATTTT. Protein sequence: CASSLRPNQGDNPDTQYF. Looking up the rest from reference TRBV11-2 and TRBJ2-3 gives the full variable domain: EAGVAQSPRYKIIEKRQSVAFWCNPISGHATLYWYQQILGQGPKLLIQFQNNGVVDDSQLPKDRFSAERLKGVDSTLKIQPAKLEDSAVYLCASSLRPNQGDNPDTQYFGPGTRLTVL.

V is TRBV4-2 and J is TRBJ1-1, with D possibly matching TRBD1 (6 bases). Trimming pared 3 bases from V and 10 bases from J, leaving 18 bases between. The V gene's germline CDR1 is LGHNA and CDR2 YNFKEQ. The CDR3 runs to 14 residues. CDR3 nucleotides: TGTGCCAGCAGCCAGGAGGGGGGGCGGGAGGCAGCTTTCTTT. It specifies CASSQEGGREAAFF.

The rearrangement joins TRBV9 to TRBJ2-7; TRBD2 is a possible D gene (5 bases). With 3 bases removed from V and 4 bases from J, the gap between germline ends came to 14 bases. The CDR3 consists of 14 residues. Germline V gene sequence: CDR1 SGDLS, CDR2 YYNGEE. The DNA of the CDR3 is TGTGCCAGCAGCGAAGGGCTAGCTGGGTACGAGCAGTACTTC. Translating it yields CASSEGLAGYEQYF.

CDR3 in amino acids: CASSFGGGADEQYF. As DNA, the CDR3 is TGTGCCAGCAGCTTCGGCGGGGGGGCGGACGAGCAGTACTTC. The rearrangement uses TRBV5-8 and TRBJ2-7; the match to TRBD2 covers 9 bases. CDR3 length equals 14 residues. Germline loops: CDR1 SGHTS, CDR2 YDEGEE. V lost 2 bases and J lost 5; bases outside the gene matches: 5.

This sequence joins TRBV28 and TRBJ2-7; 7 bases agree with TRBD1. CDR1 MDHEN and CDR2 SYDVKM come from the germline V gene. With V trimmed by 4 bases and J by 3 bases, 3 bases remained unmatched. The CDR3 covers 13 residues. The CDR3 loop reads CASSSGTDYEQYF. The DNA of the CDR3 is TGTGCCAGCAGTTCCGGGACAGACTACGAGCAGTACTTC.

The chain uses TRBV15 and TRBJ2-1; 7 nucleotides line up with TRBD2. The V gene end was trimmed by 3 bases and the J gene end by 12 bases; junction bases not matched to a gene: 14. CDR1 and CDR2 (germline): LNHNV, YYDKDF (reference sequence). The CDR3 contains 15 residues. Here the CDR3 DNA reads TGTGCCACCAGCAGGGCGGACGCCTTAGGGAGGGGGCAGTTCTTC. Translation: CATSRADALGRGQFF.

The rearrangement uses TRBV6-5 and TRBJ2-7, with 7 bases that match TRBD1. Germline loops: CDR1 MNHEY, CDR2 SVGAGI. The CDR3 length is 13 residues. J was trimmed by 5 bases and V by 5 bases; bases with no gene match: 6. The CDR3 coding sequence is TGTGCCAGCAGTGTAACAGGGGTCGACGAGCAGTACTTC. Translated: CASSVTGVDEQYF.

The rearrangement uses TRBV6-5 and TRBJ1-4, with D uncertain. This CDR3 region has 15 residues. The germline gives CDR1 MNHEY, CDR2 SVGAGI. V was clipped by 6 bases and J by 7 bases, with 18 bases between them. The CDR3 sequence: CASRIDGGRGEKLFF. CDR3 nucleotide sequence: TGTGCCAGCAGGATAGATGGAGGGAGAGGTGAAAAACTGTTTTTT.

The chain has TRBV6-1 and TRBJ1-5; TRBD1 matches 7 bases. This CDR3 has 17 residues. V gave up 4 bases and J gave up 0 bases; unmatched junction bases: 9. Germline loops: CDR1 MNHNS, CDR2 SASEGT. The CDR3: CASSGQGAHYSNQPQHF. Here the CDR3 DNA reads TGTGCCAGCAGTGGACAGGGAGCCCACTATAGCAATCAGCCCCAGCATTTT.

The count of this clone is one. CDR3 DNA: TGTGCCAGCAGTGATCAGGGGGTCTCCTACGAGCAGTACTTC. This translates into CASSDQGVSYEQYF. The chain joins TRBV2 to TRBJ2-7; 7 nucleotides agree with TRBD1. The germline gives CDR1 SNHLY, CDR2 FYNNEI. The CDR3 is 14 residues long. After removal of 3 bases from V and 0 bases from J, the junction contained 2 bases not matched to a gene.

The CDR3 loop reads CAIGTGGSSNQPQHF. The DNA of the CDR3 is TGTGCCATAGGGACAGGGGGAAGCAGCAATCAGCCCCAGCATTTT. The V gene is TRBV19, the J gene TRBJ1-5, with 11 bases aligning to TRBD1. CDR3 length equals 15 residues. V trimming: 10 bases; J trimming: 1 base; junction bases outside the gene matches: 6. Germline lookup yields CDR1 LNHDA and CDR2 SQIVND (reference sequence).

V is TRBV28 and J is TRBJ1-5, with D possibly being TRBD1 (5 bases). Germline values: CDR1 MDHEN, CDR2 SYDVKM. Trimming left V 7 bases short and J 5 bases short, with 15 bases between. The CDR3 has 14 amino acids. The chain's CDR3 is CASKRGVGDQPQHF. As DNA, the CDR3 is TGTGCCAGCAAAAGGGGTGTTGGGGATCAGCCCCAGCATTTT.

V and J are TRBV5-1 and TRBJ2-3, with 7 bases fitting TRBD2. Germline CDR1 SGHRS, CDR2 YFSETQ. Trimming cost V 4 bases and J 4 bases; bases outside gene matches: 12. CDR3 length: 16 residues. CDR3 in DNA: TGCGCCAGCAGCCCCCAGAGGGGCGGGGGACCAGATACGCAGTATTTT. Translated, it gives CASSPQRGGGPDTQYF.